This passage covers 5 T cell receptor beta chains from one sample sequenced in a study of T-cell memory formation after mild COVID-19. TCRdb re-called the 5' RACE reads through MiXCR, storing one row per CDR3 protein. The sample lists about 470,000 distinct CDR3 sequences; about 23% were seen once. Material for sequencing was PBMCs or a T cell subset sorted from them (not recorded which). The receptors originated from an adult woman who had mild COVID-19 (a few samples of this study predate the infection). Cell type and time point are not known.

In this sample, this clonotype turned up many times. This chain uses TRBV10-3 with TRBJ2-5, with D uncertain. V dropped 0 bases and J dropped 6 bases, with 8 bases sitting between them. The CDR3 has 13 amino acids. Looked up from germline, CDR1 is ENHRY and CDR2 is SYGVKD. The chain's CDR3 is CAISESPLQTQYF. The DNA for the CDR3 is TGTGCCATCAGTGAGTCACCGCTCCAGACCCAGTACTTC.

This clonotype showed up just a few times. The chain recombines TRBV7-6 with TRBJ2-1; 9 bases map to TRBD1. This CDR3 has 15 residues. The trim removed 3 bases at V and 5 bases at J, leaving 5 bases unmatched. CDR1 is SGHVS, CDR2 FNYEAQ, per germline. The CDR3 here is CASSFRQGDHNEQFF. CDR3 coding DNA: TGTGCCAGCAGCTTCCGACAGGGGGATCACAATGAGCAGTTCTTC.

The J gene is TRBJ2-5, the V gene TRBV29-1, with 9 bases aligning to TRBD1. The CDR3 length is 17 residues. Germline V gene sequence: CDR1 SQVTM, CDR2 ANQGSEA. J lost 0 bases, V lost 4 bases, and 12 bases had no gene match. DNA for the CDR3: TGCAGCGTTGTCGGGGCCGGGGACAGGGCTTACCAAGAGACCCAGTACTTC. Translated, it gives CSVVGAGDRAYQETQYF.

CDR3 coding DNA: TGCGCCAGCAGCCAAGATATACTAGCGGGAGGACGCGGAGATACGCAGTATTTT. As protein: CASSQDILAGGRGDTQYF. J is TRBJ2-3 and V is TRBV4-3; 12 positions agree with TRBD2. V lost 0 bases, J lost 5 bases, and 9 bases stayed unmatched. This CDR3 region has 18 residues. CDR1 and CDR2 (germline): LGHNA, YSLEER.

The genes are TRBV18 and TRBJ2-7; TRBD2 aligns across 7 bases. V dropped 6 bases and J dropped 3; count of bases not matched to a gene: 14. This CDR3 comprises 16 residues. The germline gives CDR1 KGHSH, CDR2 LQKENI. This CDR3 reads CASSSDGLAENYEQYF. CDR3 nucleotide sequence: TGTGCCAGCTCGTCCGACGGGCTAGCGGAGAACTACGAGCAGTACTTC.